The rows below give T cell receptor beta chains drawn from one sample of a study of T cell responses to AZD1222 COVID-19 vaccine. Assay used: immunoSEQ multiplex PCR; TCRdb lists only in-frame clones, some missing. The sample shows roughly 140,000 clones, 75% to 85% of them seen only once. Sequencing used peripheral blood, obtained on day 0 of MenACWY control vaccination. The source is an adult in good health. CDR3s include the opening cysteine and the closing phenylalanine or tryptophan. Each record gives: D gene, V gene, CDR3 length, J gene, clone size, CDR3 DNA, CDR3 protein. The D gene is left open where the match is weak. Only some rows state a clone size, as once, few, many or a class for expanded clones.

.	TRBV19	12	TRBJ1-4	.	TGTGCCAGTAGTTTCGACAGGGAAAAACTGTTTTTT	CASSFDREKLFF
.	TRBV9	15	TRBJ1-1	.	TGTGCCAGCAGCGTAGGCGGAGAGTTGAACACTGAAGCTTTCTTT	CASSVGGELNTEAFF
.	TRBV10-3	14	TRBJ1-4	.	TGTGCCATCAGTGAGTCTGGGCAGACTGAAAAACTGTTTTTT	CAISESGQTEKLFF
.	TRBV9	16	TRBJ2-6	.	TGTGCCAGCAGCAGGCAGGTGAACTCTGGGGCCAACGTCCTGACTTTC	CASSRQVNSGANVLTF
.	TRBV5-1	18	TRBJ1-3	.	TGCGCCAGCAGCTTTATACTACGCCTGACACCCCTGTTTAACACCATATATTTT	CASSFILRLTPLFNTIYF
.	TRBV5-1	15	TRBJ2-1	.	TGCGCCAGCAGCTCATCCCTGTCCACCTACAATGAGCAGTTCTTC	CASSSSLSTYNEQFF
.	TRBV20-1	11	TRBJ1-2	.	TGCAGTGCTAGTTGGGGACGTGGCTACACCTTC	CSASWGRGYTF
TRBD1	TRBV19	15	TRBJ2-1	.	TGTGCCAGTAGTAAAGGGACAGGGACCTACAATGAGCAGTTCTTC	CASSKGTGTYNEQFF
.	TRBV3-1/TRBV3-2	16	TRBJ1-4	.	TGTGCCAGCAGCCAAGACCAACCCAAACGGAATGAAAAACTGTTTTTT	CASSQDQPKRNEKLFF
.	TRBV21-1	16	TRBJ2-5	.	TGTGCCAGCAGCAAAGACGTAAGCGTGTACCAAGAGACCCAGTACTTC	CASSKDVSVYQETQYF
TRBD1	TRBV19	16	TRBJ1-2	.	TGTGCCAGTAGTATAGATCGCAGGGGGCTTGAGAATGGCTACACCTTC	CASSIDRRGLENGYTF
.	TRBV6-5	14	TRBJ1-1	.	TGTGCCAGCAGTTTGGGGTCATCGAACACTGAAGCTTTCTTT	CASSLGSSNTEAFF
.	TRBV13	14	TRBJ1-3	.	TGTGCCAGCAGCTTAGGTTTCTCTGGAAACACCATATATTTT	CASSLGFSGNTIYF
.	TRBV11-2	14	TRBJ1-1	.	TGTGCCAGCAGCTTGCCAAGTGGGAACACTGAAGCTTTCTTT	CASSLPSGNTEAFF
.	TRBV9	15	TRBJ1-1	.	TGTGCCAGCAGCCCACTTTACGGGGTAGGCACTGAAGCTTTCTTT	CASSPLYGVGTEAFF
.	TRBV7-8	16	TRBJ2-5	.	TGTGCCAGCAGCTTGCTAACTAGACTAAACCAAGAGACCCAGTACTTC	CASSLLTRLNQETQYF
.	TRBV24-1	15	TRBJ2-2	.	TGTGCCACCACCCAATCCAACGGGGGCTACGGGGAGCTGTTTTTT	CATTQSNGGYGELFF
TRBD1	TRBV6-5	14	TRBJ1-5	.	TGTGCCAGCAGTCGACAGGGGGCAAATCAGCCCCAGCATTTT	CASSRQGANQPQHF
.	TRBV19	12	TRBJ1-1	.	TGTGCCAGCGGACAGCCAGACACTGAAGCTTTCTTT	CASGQPDTEAFF
.	TRBV11-2	16	TRBJ1-1	.	TGTGCCAGCAGCTTAGTCAGGGGCAACATGAACACTGAAGCTTTCTTT	CASSLVRGNMNTEAFF
.	TRBV7-3	13	TRBJ1-1	once	TGTGCCAGCAGCTTGGGCCCCAGCACTGAAGCTTTCTTT	CASSLGPSTEAFF
.	TRBV2	13	TRBJ1-5	once	TGTGCCAGCAGTAGGGGTTGGGATCAGCCCCAGCATTTT	CASSRGWDQPQHF
.	TRBV6-5	14	TRBJ1-1	.	TGTGCCAGCAGAGGGGGGGGTTGGAACACTGAAGCTTTCTTT	CASRGGGWNTEAFF
.	TRBV21-1	17	TRBJ1-4	.	TGTGCCAGCAGCAAAGGGGGACAGGGGGAATCAAATGAAAAACTGTTTTTT	CASSKGGQGESNEKLFF
.	TRBV11-2	13	TRBJ1-1	.	TGTGCCAGCAGCTTAATCCAACCCACTGAAGCTTTCTTT	CASSLIQPTEAFF
.	TRBV4-1	16	TRBJ1-6	.	TGCGCCAGCAGCCAGAGGGCTGGAGGGACGAATTCACCCCTCCACTTT	CASSQRAGGTNSPLHF
.	TRBV4-2	15	TRBJ1-4	.	TGTGCCAGCAGCCAAGATCGAGGGTTTTTGGAAAAACTGTTTTTT	CASSQDRGFLEKLFF
.	TRBV3-1/TRBV3-2	11	TRBJ2-7	.	TGTGCCAGCACCGGACGTAACGAGCAGTACTTC	CASTGRNEQYF
TRBD2	TRBV2	16	TRBJ2-3	.	TGTGCCAGCAGCCCTACTAGCGGGGGGTCCACAGATACGCAGTATTTT	CASSPTSGGSTDTQYF
.	TRBV9	18	TRBJ1-2	.	.	CASSVFGAGTGGNYGYTF
.	TRBV5-1	15	TRBJ1-2	.	TGCGCCAGCAGCTTGTGGATAGCATCCTCCTATGGCTACACCTTC	CASSLWIASSYGYTF
.	TRBV24-1	14	TRBJ2-1	.	TGTGCCACCAGTGATCCGACAGATTACAATGAGCAGTTCTTC	CATSDPTDYNEQFF
.	TRBV13	13	TRBJ2-5	.	TGTGCCAGCAGCTTAGGAGGGGGAGAGACCCAGTACTTC	CASSLGGGETQYF
.	TRBV6-5	15	TRBJ1-1	few	TGTGCCAGCAGGACGGGAGCCCGGGCCGGCACTGAAGCTTTCTTT	CASRTGARAGTEAFF
.	TRBV7-9	15	TRBJ1-2	.	TGTGCCAGCAGCTTAGGGGGTGGCGAAAACTATGGCTACACCTTC	CASSLGGGENYGYTF
.	TRBV15	20	TRBJ1-5	.	TGTGCCACCACCCGTGGGGGGCCAGTCGTGACCGACCCTAGCAATCAGCCCCAGCATTTT	CATTRGGPVVTDPSNQPQHF
.	TRBV18	14	TRBJ1-1	.	TGTGCCAGCTCGACTAGCATTTCGAACACTGAAGCTTTCTTT	CASSTSISNTEAFF
.	TRBV10-2	11	TRBJ1-1	few	TGCGCCAGCAGTGATGTACTAGAAGCTTTCTTT	CASSDVLEAFF
.	TRBV5-5	15	TRBJ1-3	.	TGTGCCAGCAGCTTCGGTGGGATCTCTGGAAACACCATATATTTT	CASSFGGISGNTIYF
.	TRBV11-2	14	TRBJ1-2	few	TGTGCCAGCAGCTTAGATCAACTTTCTGGCGGCTACACCTTC	CASSLDQLSGGYTF
.	TRBV5-1	17	TRBJ1-3	.	TGCGCCAGCAGCCCGCAAGGAGCAGGTATCTCTGGAAACACCATATATTTT	CASSPQGAGISGNTIYF
.	TRBV5-1	17	TRBJ1-2	once	TGCGCCAGCGGCCCGGCGCACCCAAGCTCCTCTAACTATGGCTACACCTTC	CASGPAHPSSSNYGYTF
.	TRBV6-5	13	TRBJ1-2	.	TGTGCCAGCAAAGATGAGAGCACAGGCGGCTACACCTTC	CASKDESTGGYTF
.	TRBV12-3/TRBV12-4	13	TRBJ1-3	.	TGTGCCAGCAGTTTAGGGGTTGGAAACACCATATATTTT	CASSLGVGNTIYF
.	TRBV5-5	16	TRBJ1-1	once	TGTGCCAGCAGCTTGGGAGGCGCACCGGGTGGCACTGAAGCTTTCTTT	CASSLGGAPGGTEAFF
.	TRBV5-8	15	TRBJ2-6	.	TGTGCCAGCACCCAAACCCGCTCTGGGGCCAACGTCCTGACTTTC	CASTQTRSGANVLTF
.	TRBV11-3	13	TRBJ1-1	.	TGTGCCAGCAGCCCCCGACCCAACACTGAAGCTTTCTTT	CASSPRPNTEAFF
.	TRBV6-5	13	TRBJ1-2	.	TGTGCCAGCAGTTACGGGGCCTTCTATGGCTACACCTTC	CASSYGAFYGYTF
.	TRBV7-9	12	TRBJ2-5	.	TGTGCCAGCAGCTTCAAGGGAAAGACCCAGTACTTC	CASSFKGKTQYF
.	TRBV2	11	TRBJ1-2	once	TGTGCCAGCCGATACGACTATGGCTACACCTTC	CASRYDYGYTF
.	TRBV4-1	15	TRBJ1-5	.	TGCGCCAGCAGCCTCCACGGCCGGGGCGGACAGCCCCAGCATTTT	CASSLHGRGGQPQHF
.	TRBV6-5	15	TRBJ2-3	.	TGTGCCAGCAGTTACTCCCGACGCGCTTCGGATACGCAGTATTTT	CASSYSRRASDTQYF
TRBD2	TRBV4-1	14	TRBJ2-3	.	TGCGCCAGCAGCCTTAGCGGGGGAACAGATACGCAGTATTTT	CASSLSGGTDTQYF
TRBD1	TRBV14	15	TRBJ2-3	.	TGTGCCAGCAGAGGACAGGGTCCAGCTCCGAATACGCAGTATTTT	CASRGQGPAPNTQYF
.	TRBV6-5	12	TRBJ2-7	.	TGTGCCAGCAACGAGTTCCTCTACGAGCAGTACTTC	CASNEFLYEQYF
TRBD2	TRBV5-4	15	TRBJ2-1	.	TGTGCCAGCAGCTTGGTTACTAGCGGTGGTATTGAGCAGTTCTTC	CASSLVTSGGIEQFF
.	TRBV7-9	17	TRBJ2-5	.	TGTGCCAGCAGCTTAGGGCGGGTCACTGTCGCGGGGGAGACCCAGTACTTC	CASSLGRVTVAGETQYF
.	TRBV6-5	14	TRBJ1-2	.	TGTGCCAGCAGTTACTCTGGGGGCGTTGAGGGCTACACCTTC	CASSYSGGVEGYTF
TRBD1	TRBV6-5	16	TRBJ2-2	.	TGTGCCAGCAGTTACGCAACCACAAGACAGGGCGGGGAGCTGTTTTTT	CASSYATTRQGGELFF